Shown below are 19 T cell receptor beta chains from a single sample sequenced in a study of regulatory T cells in long-lasting Graves disease. Stated time point: newly diagnosed GD, antithyroid drugs for less than 3 months. Scientists built the TCR library using RNA that was extracted from PBMCs. TCR beta libraries were built with iRepertoire HTBI primers and Arm-PCR of CDR3 regions. TCRdb ran MiXCR on the multiplex PCR reads and lists one entry per CDR3 protein. The sample contains over 300,000 distinct CDR3 sequences, roughly a sixth of which appear only once. The material was peripheral blood mononuclear cells (PBMCs), obtained at new diagnosis, from a patient treated with antithyroid drugs. Receptor source: a female donor with Graves disease.

About this clonotype: A read error may explain this, as a much larger clone is one base away. The CDR3 end shows no conserved phenylalanine or tryptophan, and so a read error is likely. The chain employs TRBV29-1 and TRBJ1-1, with 8 bases that match TRBD1. CDR1 and CDR2 (germline): SQVTM, ANQGSEA. The CDR3 covers 12 residues. V was pared by 5 bases and J by 8 bases, with 7 bases of the junction left unmatched. The CDR3 nucleotides read TGCAGCGTTTATCCGGGACAGGTGGAAGCTTTCCTT. Translation gives CSVYPGQVEAFL.

The table lists this clonotype with a few counts. The V call is TRBV6-5, the J call TRBJ1-1, with D tentatively TRBD1 (5 bases). The ends were cut back, 2 bases at V and 1 base at J, with 14 bases in the middle. The CDR3 length is 16 residues. Per the germline V gene, CDR1 is MNHEY and CDR2 is SVGAGI. The CDR3 nucleotides read TGTGCCAGCAGTTACGCCCCCAGGAGGGGGAACACTGAAGCTTTCTTT. Amino acids: CASSYAPRRGNTEAFF.

This clonotype was detected a few times. This chain connects TRBV19 to TRBJ1-5; 9 positions agree with TRBD1. With 7 bases clipped from V and 4 bases from J, the junction kept 14 bases outside the gene matches. CDR1 and CDR2 from the germline V gene are LNHDA and SQIVND (reference sequence). The CDR3 is 17 residues long. CDR3 bases: TGTGCCAGTATCAACAACAGGGGGCTCCTATCTAATCAGCCCCAGCATTTT. It specifies CASINNRGLLSNQPQHF.

In its sample, this clonotype was seen many times. The chain carries TRBV28 and TRBJ2-7; 7 bases line up with TRBD2. V gave up 8 bases and J gave up 2 bases; unmatched junction bases: 9. Germline CDR1 reads MDHEN; CDR2 reads SYDVKM. The CDR3 covers 14 residues. The CDR3 loop is CASGGEPPAYEQYF. The CDR3 bases are TGTGCCAGCGGGGGGGAGCCCCCCGCCTACGAGCAGTACTTC.

The chain recombines TRBV5-6 with TRBJ1-2; D is unresolved. V was pared by 4 bases and J by 2 bases, with 15 bases between. The CDR3 consists of 15 residues. Per germline, CDR1 SGHDT and CDR2 YYEEEE. In DNA form, the CDR3 reads TGTGCCAGCAGCCGGGGTCTTAACGAGAACTATGGCTACACCTTC. Amino acid sequence: CASSRGLNENYGYTF.

This clonotype has a count of ten or more. This chain joins TRBV28 and TRBJ2-1; 9 bases agree with TRBD1. CDR3 length: 18 amino acids. CDR1 is MDHEN and CDR2 is SYDVKM in the germline V gene. Unmatched junction bases numbered 22, after V lost 3 bases and J lost 13 bases. This CDR3 reads CASSFIVEGDRVEGEQFF. The CDR3 DNA sequence: TGTGCCAGCAGTTTTATTGTTGAGGGGGACAGGGTTGAAGGTGAACAGTTCTTC.

This clonotype was recorded at least ten times. This chain uses TRBV13 with TRBJ2-7; a weak D match, TRBD1 (7 bases). V lost 5 bases, J lost 5 bases, and 19 bases lay in between. The CDR3 sequence is 15 residues long. Germline V lookup: CDR1 PRHDT, CDR2 FYEKMQ (reference sequence). The CDR3 region is CASSPAGRGEDEQYF. The CDR3 nucleotides are TGTGCCAGCAGCCCAGCAGGCAGGGGGGAGGACGAGCAGTACTTC.

The chain has TRBV11-3 and TRBJ2-1; 7 bases align to TRBD1. CDR3 size: 14 residues. After removal of 5 bases from V and 9 bases from J, the junction contained 10 bases not matched to a gene. Germline CDR1 and CDR2: SGHNT and YENEEA. CDR3: CASSQSTGRREQFF. CDR3 sequence (DNA): TGTGCCAGCAGCCAATCGACAGGGCGGCGTGAGCAGTTCTTC. Based on the CDR3 plus reference TRBV11-3 and TRBJ2-1, the full variable domain is EAGVVQSPRYKIIEKKQPVAFWCNPISGHNTLYWYLQNLGQGPELLIRYENEEAVDDSQLPKDRFSAERLKGVDSTLKIQPAELGDSAVYLCASSQSTGRREQFFGPGTRLTVL.

V is TRBV4-1 and J is TRBJ1-1; D call uncertain. The length of the CDR3 is 17 residues. Germline CDR1 and CDR2: MGHRA and YSYEKL. The V end lost 4 bases, the J end lost 0 bases, and 18 bases lay between the germline ends. CDR3 bases: TGCGCCAGCAGCCGTCTGTTTCGGGTGGGGATGAACACTGAAGCTTTCTTT. As protein: CASSRLFRVGMNTEAFF.

This clonotype was recorded only once. The rearrangement joins TRBV4-1 to TRBJ2-2; D perhaps matches TRBD1 (6 bases). This CDR3 has 17 residues. V gave up 5 bases and J gave up 6 bases, with 22 bases separating them. Germline V gene data show CDR1 as MGHRA and CDR2 as YSYEKL. The CDR3: CASSSNREVRGAGELFF. The CDR3 nucleotides are TGCGCCAGCAGCTCAAACAGGGAAGTGAGGGGCGCCGGGGAGCTGTTTTTT.

The chain has TRBV2 and TRBJ1-4; possibly TRBD1 for D (5 bases). The CDR3 extends over 13 amino acids. In germline, CDR1 is SNHLY, CDR2 FYNNEI. Trimming pared 8 bases from V and 7 bases from J, leaving 14 bases between. CDR3 protein: CASGLSGGEKLFF. The CDR3 DNA is TGTGCCAGCGGTTTGTCCGGGGGTGAAAAACTGTTTTTT.

This clonotype came up a few times. The V gene is TRBV5-1, the J gene TRBJ2-3, with TRBD1 identical over 9 bases. Germline CDR1 reads SGHRS; CDR2 reads YFSETQ. The CDR3 totals 14 residues. V was pared by 6 bases and J by 3 bases, with 5 bases of the junction left unmatched. CDR3 coding DNA: TGCGCCAGCAACCCCGGACAGGGGACAGATACGCAGTATTTT. Translation gives CASNPGQGTDTQYF.

This chain joins TRBV28 and TRBJ2-1; the match to TRBD1 covers 8 bases. The closer fit of TRBJ2-5 to the DNA end suggests the J call may be wrong. CDR1 MDHEN and CDR2 SYDVKM come from the germline V gene. The CDR3 length is 16 residues. In DNA form, the CDR3 reads TGTGCCAGCAGTTTACAGGGGGCTGTTGGTAAAGAGACCCAGTACTTC. Translating it yields CASSLQGAVGKETQYF.

This clonotype was counted ten times or more. The J gene is TRBJ2-5, the V gene TRBV2, with unresolved D. Germline lookup yields CDR1 SNHLY and CDR2 FYNNEI. V gave up 1 base and J gave up 7 bases, with 13 bases separating them. This CDR3 has 14 amino acids. The CDR3 loop is CASSEGTHLGTQYF. In DNA form, the CDR3 reads TGTGCCAGCAGTGAAGGGACCCACCTAGGGACCCAGTACTTC.

This clonotype was picked up many times. The J gene is TRBJ1-6, the V gene TRBV6-5, with D maybe TRBD1 (6 bases). The CDR3 totals 15 residues. Trimming took off 2 bases at V and 7 bases at J, with 12 bases between the two ends. Per germline, CDR1 MNHEY and CDR2 SVGAGI. CDR3 DNA sequence: TGTGCCAGCAGTTACATGGTCAGGGGCAATTCACCCCTCCACTTT. The encoded protein is CASSYMVRGNSPLHF.

This clonotype was seen ten or more times. The CDR3 protein is CASSLGDTDTQYF. CDR3 in DNA: TGCGCCAGCAGCTTGGGGGACACAGATACGCAGTATTTT. The chain has TRBV5-1 and TRBJ2-3; D is undetermined. The CDR3 loop spans 13 amino acids. Germline CDR1 is SGHRS and CDR2 is YFSETQ. V was pared by 0 bases and J by 2 bases, with 4 bases between.

This clonotype was seen only a few times. The rearrangement links TRBV6-1 to TRBJ2-1; D not certain. The germline gives CDR1 MNHNS, CDR2 SASEGT. The CDR3 runs to 14 residues. The V end lost 6 bases, the J end lost 7 bases, and 16 bases lay between the germline ends. Written as DNA, the CDR3 is TGTGCCAGCAGAACGCACAACCTGTGGAATGAGCAGTTCTTC. Its protein product is CASRTHNLWNEQFF.

This sequence joins TRBV5-5 and TRBJ1-5; no definite D call. CDR3 length: 13 amino acids. V lost 5 bases and J lost 5, with 11 bases in between. Germline CDR1 and CDR2: SGHKS and YYEKEE (reference sequence). This CDR3 is CASSAGIHQPQHF. DNA for the CDR3: TGTGCCAGCAGTGCCGGGATCCATCAGCCCCAGCATTTT.

The CDR3 nucleotides read TGCGCCAGCAGCCAAGAAAGGCCTAGCGGGGGGATCTACAATGAGCAGTTCTTC. Amino acid sequence: CASSQERPSGGIYNEQFF. The rearrangement links TRBV4-1 to TRBJ2-1; 11 positions agree with TRBD2. J gave up 3 bases and V 0 bases, and 7 bases lay outside the gene matches. Germline CDR1 reads MGHRA; CDR2 reads YSYEKL. The CDR3 has 18 residues.